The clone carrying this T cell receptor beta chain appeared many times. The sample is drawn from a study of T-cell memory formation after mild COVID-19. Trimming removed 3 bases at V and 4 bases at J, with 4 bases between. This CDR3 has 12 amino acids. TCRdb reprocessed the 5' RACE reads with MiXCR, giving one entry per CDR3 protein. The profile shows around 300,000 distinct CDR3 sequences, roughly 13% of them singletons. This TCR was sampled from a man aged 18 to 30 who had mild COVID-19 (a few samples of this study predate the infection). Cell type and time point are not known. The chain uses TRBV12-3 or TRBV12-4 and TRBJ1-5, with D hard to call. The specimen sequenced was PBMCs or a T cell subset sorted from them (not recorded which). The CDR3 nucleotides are TGTGCCAGCAGTTTTGTAAATCAGCCCCAGCATTTT. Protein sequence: CASSFVNQPQHF.